One sample yielded the 13 T cell receptor beta chains listed below, sequenced in a study of identical twins. One entry per CDR3 protein, called by TCRdb with MiXCR from the 5' RACE reads. The table shows more than 400,000 distinct CDR3 sequences, with approximately 16% occurring only once. These data are also associated with another study on yellow fever vaccine responses in identical twins.

Material for sequencing was CD4+ T cells sorted from blood. The origin of the receptors is a woman aged 18-29 years in good health.

This clonotype was recorded a few times. This chain links TRBV12-3 or TRBV12-4 with TRBJ2-7, with 9 bases fitting TRBD1. Trimming removed 5 bases from V and 9 bases from J; junction bases left unmatched: 5. The CDR3 totals 12 residues. The CDR3 sequence is CASSPTGGGQYF. The CDR3 DNA sequence: TGTGCCAGCAGTCCGACAGGGGGTGGGCAGTACTTC.

This clonotype was observed a few times. J is TRBJ1-1 and V is TRBV6-5; D is unclear. This CDR3 is 13 amino acids long. Trimming cost V 0 bases and J 8 bases, with 10 bases left between them. The germline gives CDR1 MNHEY, CDR2 SVGAGI. Written as DNA, the CDR3 is TGTGCCAGCAGTTACTCGACGCGGGGAGAAGCTTTCTTT. This sequence encodes CASSYSTRGEAFF.

CDR3 sequence reads: CSATRDRHYTF. CDR3 nucleotide sequence: TGCAGTGCTACCCGGGACAGACACTACACCTTC. The V call is TRBV20-1, the J call TRBJ1-2, with 7 bases aligning to TRBD1. The CDR3 is 11 amino acids. Trimming removed 4 bases from V and 10 bases from J; junction bases left unmatched: 6. Looked up from germline, CDR1 is DFQATT and CDR2 is SNEGSKA (reference sequence).

The sample holds a few counts of this clonotype. The chain joins TRBV11-3 to TRBJ1-1; 8 nucleotides match TRBD1. There are 14 residues in the CDR3. V shed 2 bases, J shed 8 bases, and the junction held 7 bases outside the gene matches. Germline-derived CDR1 and CDR2 are SGHNT and YENEEA. CDR3 residues: CASSLISDRGEAFF. CDR3 DNA: TGTGCCAGCAGCTTAATCAGTGACAGGGGAGAAGCTTTCTTT.

This clonotype appeared a few times. V and J are TRBV6-5 and TRBJ1-1, with D tentatively TRBD1 (5 bases). CDR3 length: 19 amino acids. Germline CDR1 reads MNHEY; CDR2 reads SVGAGI. Between the trimmed V and J ends, which lost 0 bases and 2 bases, there was a span of 22 bases. The CDR3 is CASSYSDIMGRALNTEAFF. The CDR3 region has the DNA TGTGCCAGCAGTTACTCGGACATCATGGGTAGGGCGCTAAACACTGAAGCTTTCTTT.

In this sample, this clonotype turned up a few times. The chain links TRBV5-1 to TRBJ1-2; 7 nucleotides align to TRBD1. The junction had 4 bases not matched to a gene; V was cut back by 2 bases and J by 3 bases. CDR3 size: 14 residues. Germline CDR1 and CDR2: SGHRS and YFSETQ. The CDR3 spells CASSFPTGDYGYTF. The CDR3 DNA follows: TGCGCCAGCAGCTTTCCTACAGGGGACTATGGCTACACCTTC.

This clonotype was picked up a small number of times. The CDR3 loop reads CASRDSGPGELFF. DNA of the CDR3: TGTGCCAGCAGGGATTCAGGGCCCGGGGAGCTGTTTTTT. The chain joins TRBV2 to TRBJ2-2, with TRBD1 as a possible D gene (5 bases). V was clipped by 6 bases and J by 6 bases, with 11 bases between them. From germline, CDR1 is SNHLY and CDR2 FYNNEI. This CDR3 contains 13 residues.

V is TRBV5-1 and J is TRBJ2-7; 11 nucleotides match TRBD2. This CDR3 has 16 residues. The J segment lost 4 bases and the V segment lost 5 bases, leaving 11 bases of the junction unmatched. Germline-derived CDR1 and CDR2 are SGHRS and YFSETQ. For the CDR3, the DNA is TGCGCCAGCAGTACCGGACTAGCGGGTCACTTGTACGAGCAGTACTTC. Protein sequence: CASSTGLAGHLYEQYF. Based on the CDR3 plus reference TRBV5-1 and TRBJ2-7, the full variable domain is KAGVTQTPRYLIKTRGQQVTLSCSPISGHRSVSWYQQTPGQGLQFLFEYFSETQRNKGNFPGRFSGRQFSNSRSEMNVSTLELGDSALYLCASSTGLAGHLYEQYFGPGTRLTVT.

This clonotype showed up just a few times. The chain combines TRBV20-1 with TRBJ2-5, with TRBD2 matching over 7 bases. This CDR3 comprises 16 residues. V lost 3 bases to trimming and J lost 0 bases; unmatched junction nucleotides: 10. The V gene's germline CDR1 is DFQATT and CDR2 SNEGSKA (reference sequence). CDR3 amino acids: CSASLTLGGDQETQYF. Here the CDR3 DNA reads TGCAGTGCTAGCCTGACGCTGGGGGGGGACCAAGAGACCCAGTACTTC.

The table lists this clonotype with a few counts. The chain carries TRBV12-3 or TRBV12-4 and TRBJ2-1; possibly TRBD2 for D (5 bases). This CDR3 is 15 amino acids long. The ends were cut back, 7 bases at V and 6 bases at J, with 19 bases in the middle. In nucleotides, the CDR3 is TGTGCCAGCATCCACCGTGTCGGGAATTTCAATGAGCAGTTCTTC. It encodes CASIHRVGNFNEQFF.

A remark on this clonotype: A read error may be the cause here, since a much bigger clone is one base away. The rearrangement uses TRBV2 and TRBJ2-2, with D unresolved. There are 12 residues in the CDR3. The germline V gene encodes CDR1 SNHLY and CDR2 FYNNEI. The DNA of the CDR3 is TGTGCCAGCAGGGTCTACACCAGGGAGCTGTTTTTT. It is translated as CASRVYTRELFF.

Ten or more counts support this clonotype. The chain has TRBV4-1 and TRBJ1-1; weak D call: TRBD1 (6 bases). The CDR3 loop spans 17 amino acids. Trimming pared 4 bases from V and 1 base from J, leaving 19 bases between. The germline V gene has CDR1 MGHRA and CDR2 YSYEKL. CDR3 loop: CASSLYIPGGGNTEAFF. The CDR3 DNA sequence: TGCGCCAGCAGCCTCTATATTCCGGGGGGCGGGAACACTGAAGCTTTCTTT.

The rearrangement uses TRBV5-6 and TRBJ2-3, with 7 nucleotides matching TRBD1. Germline lookup yields CDR1 SGHDT and CDR2 YYEEEE. CDR3 length: 16 amino acids. V trimming: 6 bases; J trimming: 2 bases; junction bases outside the gene matches: 12. CDR3 in amino acids: CASILRWDSYTDTQYF. CDR3 sequence (DNA): TGTGCCAGCATCCTGCGGTGGGACAGCTACACAGATACGCAGTATTTT.